This TCR beta chain was documented in a study of cytomegalovirus exposure and HLA in healthy donors. Study results and limitations: Associated with cytomegalovirus, according to the listing, were some 180 TCR beta chains. Confirmation in vitro established that a few CMV-associated chains were specific for CMV antigens. According to a later analysis, TCR clusters from the first cohort tended to co-occur in the roughly 120 validation repertoires. Most observed TCR sequences were rare, whereas some public TCRs were detected in many donors.

The germline CDR1 and CDR2 sequences are MNHEY and SVGAGI. V lost 2 bases and J 9 bases, leaving 14 bases between the germline ends. The CDR3 consists of 14 residues. Profiled with immunoSEQ multiplex PCR; TCRdb holds only in-frame clones, not every one. The sample records under 250,000 clones, about three quarters being singletons. A note on this clone: Antigen unknown.

The sequence was collected from a woman in her 30s in good health and CMV-seronegative. J is TRBJ1-5 and V is TRBV6-5; D is unresolved. Sequencing was carried out using PBMCs. The CDR3 sequence is CASSYEAGPSPQHF. The DNA of the CDR3 is TGTGCCAGCAGTTACGAGGCTGGTCCGTCGCCCCAGCATTTT.